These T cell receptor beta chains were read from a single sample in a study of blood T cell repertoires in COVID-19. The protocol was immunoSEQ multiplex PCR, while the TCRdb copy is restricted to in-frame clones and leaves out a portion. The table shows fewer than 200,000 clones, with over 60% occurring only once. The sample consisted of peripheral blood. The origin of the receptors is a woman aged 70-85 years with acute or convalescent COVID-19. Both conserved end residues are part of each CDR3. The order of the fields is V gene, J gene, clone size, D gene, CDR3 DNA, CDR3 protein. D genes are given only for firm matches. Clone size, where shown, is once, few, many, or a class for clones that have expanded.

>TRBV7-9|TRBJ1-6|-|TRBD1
TGTGCCAGCAGCTCAGGACAGGGTTCTTATTCACCCCTCCACTTT
CASSSGQGSYSPLHF
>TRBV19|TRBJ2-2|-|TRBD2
TGTGCCAGTAGTATACCAGCGGGAGTAACCGGGGAGCTGTTTTTT
CASSIPAGVTGELFF
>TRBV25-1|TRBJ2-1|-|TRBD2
TGTGCCAGCAGTGGGAGCGGGAGGGCCAATATTTACGAGCAGTTCTTC
CASSGSGRANIYEQFF
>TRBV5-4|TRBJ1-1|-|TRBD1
TGTGCCAGCAGCCGGGGACAGCGGAACACTGAAGCTTTCTTT
CASSRGQRNTEAFF
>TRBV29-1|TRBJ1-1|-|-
TGCAGCGTTGATGGTTGGGGCGGAGCGAACACTGAAGCTTTCTTT
CSVDGWGGANTEAFF
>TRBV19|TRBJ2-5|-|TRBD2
TGTGCCAGTAGTTGGACTAGCGACTGGGAGACCCAGTACTTC
CASSWTSDWETQYF
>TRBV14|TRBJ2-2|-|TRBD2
TGTGCCAGCAGCCAGGGACTAGCGGGGGACACCGGGGAGCTGTTTTTT
CASSQGLAGDTGELFF
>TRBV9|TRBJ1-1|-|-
TGTGCCAGCAGCGTTATGGGGGGCACTGAAGCTTTCTTT
CASSVMGGTEAFF
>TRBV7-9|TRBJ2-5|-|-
TGTGCCAGCAGCTTGGTCCTCTCAGGCAGGGAGACCCAGTACTTC
CASSLVLSGRETQYF
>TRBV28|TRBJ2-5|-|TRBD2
TGTGCCACCGCCTCCGGACTAGTTCGACAGACCCAGTACTTC
CATASGLVRQTQYF
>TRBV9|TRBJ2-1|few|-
TGTGCCAGCAGCGTAGCTTATGGGTTGACACCGTACAATGAGCAGTTCTTC
CASSVAYGLTPYNEQFF
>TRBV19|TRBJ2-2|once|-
TGTGCCAGTAGTATAACGCAGGGTCGAAACGGGGAGCTGTTTTTT
CASSITQGRNGELFF
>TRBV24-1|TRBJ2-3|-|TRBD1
TGTGCCACCAGTGTCCGCCGCCCGGGACAGACTCCGACAGATACGCAGTATTTT
CATSVRRPGQTPTDTQYF
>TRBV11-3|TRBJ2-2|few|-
TGTGCCAGCGGTAGCGGCCCGGGCACCGGGGAGCTGTTTTTT
CASGSGPGTGELFF
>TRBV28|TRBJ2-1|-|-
TGTGCCAGCACCTTGGGGGGCTCCTACAATGAGCAGTTCTTC
CASTLGGSYNEQFF
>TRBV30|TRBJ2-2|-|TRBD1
TGTGCCTGGAACAGGGGGACCGGGGAGCTGTTTTTT
CAWNRGTGELFF
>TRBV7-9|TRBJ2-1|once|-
TGTGCCAGCAGCTTAGGTATCACAGGGAATGAGCAGTTCTTC
CASSLGITGNEQFF
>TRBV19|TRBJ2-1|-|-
TGTGCCAGTAGTATAGCCACACGTACAGGCAATGAGCAGTTCTTC
CASSIATRTGNEQFF
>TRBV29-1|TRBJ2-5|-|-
TGCAGCGTTGGCCAAGGAGGGGATGGAGAGACCCAGTACTTC
CSVGQGGDGETQYF
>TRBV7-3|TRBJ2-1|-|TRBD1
TGTGCCAGCAGCTTATCGGGACAGAGCTCCTACAATGAGCAGTTCTTC
CASSLSGQSSYNEQFF
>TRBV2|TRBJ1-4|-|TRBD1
TGTGCCAGCAGGCCTGACAGGGTTGAAAAACTGTTTTTT
CASRPDRVEKLFF
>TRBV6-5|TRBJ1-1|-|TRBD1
TGTGCCGTACTATCGGTAGGGGGCAACACTGAAGCTTTCTTT
CAVLSVGGNTEAFF
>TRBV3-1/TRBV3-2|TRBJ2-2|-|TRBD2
TGTGCCAGCAGCCAAGCCCCTTCTAGCGGGAGATCCGGGGAGCTGTTTTTT
CASSQAPSSGRSGELFF
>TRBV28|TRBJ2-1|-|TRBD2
TGTGCCAGCAGGGGACTAGCGGGGGATAGCTCCTACAATGAGCAGTTCTTC
CASRGLAGDSSYNEQFF
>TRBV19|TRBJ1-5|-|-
TGTGCCAGTAGTATTGTGGGCGGGGACCGCTTCCAGCCCCAGCATTTT
CASSIVGGDRFQPQHF
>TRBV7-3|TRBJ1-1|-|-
TGTGCCAGCAGCTTAATGGCAACGAACACTGAAGCTTTCTTT
CASSLMATNTEAFF
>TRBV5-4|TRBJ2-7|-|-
TGTGCCAGCAGCTTGGTGGACAGACCCTACGAGCAGTACTTC
CASSLVDRPYEQYF
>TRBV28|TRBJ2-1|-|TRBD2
TGTGCCAGCAGCCGTCCGGGACTAGCGCCGTTAAGCTCCTACAATGAGCAGTTCTTC
CASSRPGLAPLSSYNEQFF
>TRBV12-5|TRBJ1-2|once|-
TGTGCTAGTGGATCCAATTTCTATGGCTACACCTTC
CASGSNFYGYTF